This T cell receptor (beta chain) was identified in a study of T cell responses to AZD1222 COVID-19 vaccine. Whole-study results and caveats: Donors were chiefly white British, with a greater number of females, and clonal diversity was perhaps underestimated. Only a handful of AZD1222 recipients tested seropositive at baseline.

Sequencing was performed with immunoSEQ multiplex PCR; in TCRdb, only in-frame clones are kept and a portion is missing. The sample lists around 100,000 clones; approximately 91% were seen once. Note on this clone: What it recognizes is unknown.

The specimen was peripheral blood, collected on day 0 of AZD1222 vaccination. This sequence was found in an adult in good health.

CDR3 bases: TGTGCCAGCAGGCGGACGGCCGGGGGTAATGAAAAACTGTTTTTT. This sequence encodes CASRRTAGGNEKLFF. The chain has TRBV6-5 and TRBJ1-4; TRBD1 might be the D (5 bases). V lost 6 bases to trimming and J lost 4 bases, with 15 bases between them. Germline V gene lookup returns CDR1 MNHEY and CDR2 SVGAGI. The CDR3 loop spans 15 amino acids.